What follows describes a single T cell receptor beta chain. Its antigen is not yet known. Base qualities are not provided; no much larger clone lies one nucleotide away. This entry belongs to a study of T cells after posttransplantation cyclophosphamide (dated by TCRdb to about 2016). In terms of the full investigation: The study tracked T cell repertoire reconstitution by TRB sequencing after myeloablative bone marrow transplantation using posttransplantation cyclophosphamide as GVHD prophylaxis. Antigen receptor sequencing covered samples from some 36 PTCy-treated patients and approximately 17 of their related bone marrow donors. TRB sequencing was performed on blood from all 35 or so PTCy patients with 1-year posttransplant specimens. In 3 patients, up to roughly 3 additional blood samples taken between 2 and 5.2 years after transplant also underwent TRB sequencing, as did pretransplant blood from a handful of patients. TRA and TRB clonality were tightly correlated in about ten samples, so subsequent TCR analyses focused on TRB only. Public TRB sequences were compared against a database of over 3,600 sequences linked to responses to pathogens, tumor antigens, self-antigens and alloantigens.

Genomic DNA was used for TRB sequencing, which was performed with the immunoSEQ assay at survey resolution or with the hsTCRB kit. On the study's bioinformatics: Initial read processing used immunoSEQ software, and repertoire analyses used the LymphoSeq R package. Clonality was computed as 1 minus normalized Shannon entropy; Gini coefficient was also calculated for each TRB dataset. Phenotypes of unsorted samples were inferred by mapping TRB sequences from sorted subsets of the recipient or donor onto unsorted samples of the same recipient. TCRdb re-hosts the immuneACCESS table, in-frame sequences only. Its copies lack some clones; in the studies checked, an unresolved V gene accounts for under half of them, and the cause for the rest is not known. V, J and clone size derive from that table, while D and trimming were established from the DNA sequence. This sample gives some 5,900 clones in total; about 2% of them show up just once. The biggest ten clones account for roughly 27% of the sample.

CDR1 SGHTA and CDR2 FQGTGA were looked up in the germline V gene. V is cut back by 5 bases and J by 12 bases, with 7 bases in the junction unmatched. The CDR3 contains 14 residues, cysteine and phenylalanine counted. The retained sequence is limited to the CDR3, 42 bases, with the frame set at the first base. Points the paper makes about the study in general: Across 45 or so patients, recipient CMV seropositivity and CMV reactivation were highly associated with TRB clonality; PTCy diversity was similar to CNI/methotrexate controls. The TRB repertoires of T cells infiltrating skin or GI tract showed only limited overlap with the TRB repertoires of T cells in blood. Donor-recipient similarity was low at 1-2 months but rose over the first year, and later blood repertoires were often dominated by donor CD8+ memory clones.

The treatment or condition label on this specimen signifies: high-dose cyclophosphamide on days +3 and +4 as single-agent GVHD prophylaxis. PTCy patients received busulfan and fludarabine conditioning, a related or unrelated marrow graft, and cyclophosphamide on days +3 and +4. PTCy-treated patients were drawn from a prospective multi-institutional clinical trial. Mononuclear cells from peripheral blood and bone marrow were separated by Ficoll-Hypaque density centrifugation and then cryopreserved. This TCR derives from a male patient younger than 45 who received an allogeneic stem cell transplant from a related donor, was CMV-positive, and had no GVHD. Once a transplant has taken place, some T cells may be donor derived. Here the sequenced sample was PBMCs, taken about 230 days after a stem cell transplant with posttransplant cyclophosphamide. The rearrangement joined TRBV7-3 to TRBJ2-1; 13 middle bases align to TRBD2. The DNA sequence is TGTGCCAGCAGCGGCGGACTAGCGGGAGCGATGCAGTTCTTC. It encodes CASSGGLAGAMQFF.